The following is a TCR beta chain sequence with its context. In this sample, this clone turned up once. Its cognate antigen has yet to be identified. No base-level quality is on record; no much larger clone is a single base apart. Measured from the cysteine to the phenylalanine, the CDR3 is 16 residues long. The only DNA kept is the CDR3, 48 bases in frame from the first base. Trimming takes 6 bases off V and 3 bases off J; junction bases not matched to a gene: 12. From a lookup of the germline V gene (reference sequence), CDR1 and CDR2 are MNHNY and SVGAGI. This specimen belongs to a study of shared clonotypes between healthy human individuals (dated by TCRdb to 2020 to 2021). Concerning the study at large: The cohort included a few men and a couple of women between 18 and 49 years of age. To increase sequencing depth and limit assay-specific biases, TCR repertoire library preparation and sequencing were carried out by different laboratories using diverse techniques. Per donor, three plates each were used for CD4 naive and CD4 memory, two for CD8 naive, and one for CD8 memory. Blood TCR repertoires of four to six healthy adults were deeply sequenced to estimate repertoire size and the extent of clonotype sharing between individuals. Leukapheresis yielded between about 0.8 and 8.9 billion PBMCs per donor.

The donors were healthy, HIV-negative adults who had no recently reported acute infections or vaccinations. Every donor was a Caucasian adult residing in Nashville, Tennessee, USA. CD4+ T cells were enriched by magnetic negative selection; naive cells were then positively selected on CD45RA, and the negative fraction formed the memory subset. Blood was collected by leukapheresis, and PBMCs were isolated by Ficoll-Histopaque density gradient centrifugation and then cryopreserved in liquid nitrogen vapor phase. Analytical flow cytometry was used to check the purity and quantity of each magnetically sorted T cell population. Each sorted fraction had its genomic DNA isolated and then quantified by UV absorbance on a Nanodrop 2000c. Using the deep immunoSEQ assay, multiplex PCR amplified TCR CDR3 regions from genomic DNA. Extracted genomic DNA from each cell subset was spread evenly across all wells of several immunoSEQ 96-well plates, with each plate serving as a replicate. For sorted subsets, 150 to 200 ng genomic DNA, equal to 25,000 to 35,000 T cell genomes, was loaded into each replicate PCR. Purified libraries were quantified with a Qubit 3.0 fluorometer, sized on a Bioanalyzer 2100, and re-quantified with the KAPA Library Quantification kit. Every immunoSEQ 96-well plate was sequenced on a separate single-read 150-cycle Illumina NextSeq 550 flow cell. Concerning the study's data processing: Because only junctional sequences without quality scores were contained in the immunoSEQ output, filtering matching that applied to full-length reads could not be performed. To assign V/J genes and CDR3, sequences were annotated using PyIR, a Python wrapper for IgBLAST v1.9, with IMGT germline references. Reads with weak V/J assignments (E-value above 1e-6), missing CDR3, stop codons, out-of-frame junctions, or ambiguous translated residues were removed. A V3J clonotype was defined by an identical inferred V gene, J gene, and CDR3 amino acid sequence. The percentage overlap between two repertoires was calculated by dividing the number of shared unique clonotypes by the size of the smaller repertoire. Richness of each repertoire was evaluated using RTK rarefaction, the Chao1 estimator, and Recon v2.1 estimates of unobserved clonotypes. Generation probabilities for all TCRbeta clonotypes obtained by the gDNA method from a handful of donors were computed using OLGA. TCRdb retrieved this table from immuneACCESS and kept in-frame rearrangements only. Not all clones are present; in checked studies, unresolved V genes account for under half, and no reason is known for the remainder. D and trimming come from the DNA, and the V and J calls and clone size come from that table. In all, the sample holds 950,000 to 1,200,000 clones, and roughly 80% of those were seen once. The ten largest make up almost 0.9% of the sample.

Study-wide conclusions, independent of this receptor: Rarefaction of sorted-subset datasets indicated incomplete sequencing despite the large sequencing depth. Clonotypes shared by all four sorted-subset donors showed higher generation probabilities than non-shared clonotypes. Naive subsets generally had larger estimated clonotype richness than memory subsets did. Sampling was restricted to blood, and TCR repertoires in tissue are likely to differ from TCR repertoires in blood. Across four donors, roughly 5% of naive CD4, approximately 3.5% of naive CD8, approximately 2.5% of memory CD4, and 0.3% to 0.45% of memory CD8 clonotypes were shared. Pairwise subsampling led to the expectation that sequencing depth would affect the degree of clonotype sharing among donors. The genetic and exposure-history diversity represented was limited by the small number of donors.

The sequence was obtained from a young man in good health. Some clones in this sample may be carry-over from other donors' samples. Sequencing used memory CD4+ T cells from PBMCs. In light of the paper, this sample's cell subset or site label describes: CD45RA-negative fraction. The rearranged chain carries TRBV6-6 and TRBJ1-1; 8 bases in between match TRBD1. The CDR3 in this case is CASSYKSDRADTEAFF. The base sequence is TGTGCCAGCAGCTACAAATCGGACAGGGCGGACACTGAAGCTTTCTTT.